The clone carrying this TCR beta chain was seen many times. This sample was included in a study of human T cells and chemical hapten exposure. Indicated time point: pre-sensitization, week 0. Treatment: therapeutic diphenylcyclopropenone sensitization with weekly scalp DPC. TCRdb recomputed calls from the RACE reads with MiXCR, one row per CDR3 protein. Counted here are 250,000 or so distinct CDR3 sequences, about 7.7% occurring once; the ten biggest clones make up around 1.2%. Trimming cost V 6 bases and J 7 bases; bases outside gene matches: 9. This CDR3 has 15 residues. Looked up from germline, CDR1 is MNHEY and CDR2 is SVGAGI.

This chain uses TRBV6-5 with TRBJ1-6, with 7 bases lining up with TRBD1. This TCR derives from a man younger than 35 with alopecia areata. Some clones in this sample may be carry-over from other donors' samples. This material consisted of whole blood, taken in connection with sensitization to the hapten diphenylcyclopropenone (DPC). The CDR3 spells CASSFSGQSNSPLHF. The CDR3 DNA reads TGTGCCAGCAGCTTTTCGGGACAGTCGAATTCACCCCTCCACTTT.